Listed below are T cell receptor beta chains from one sample, sequenced in a study of glioma-infiltrating T cells. TCRdb re-called the multiplex PCR reads through MiXCR, storing one row per CDR3 protein. The table includes 400,000 or so distinct CDR3 sequences, around 45% detected once. Sequences were obtained from glioma tissue, nonneoplastic brain tissue, or PBMCs (not recorded which). The receptors here all came from a human donor with low-grade glioma or glioblastoma, undergoing nonglioma brain surgery, or in good health (not recorded which). Each CDR3 is given with its conserved first and last residue.

v_call: TRBV11-2; j_call: TRBJ2-7; cdr3_aa: CASSTGTSGRGKYF
v_call: TRBV20-1; j_call: TRBJ1-2; cdr3_aa: CSALTFSPDAYGYTF
v_call: TRBV28; j_call: TRBJ2-7; cdr3_aa: CASSQGETSGTYEQHF
v_call: TRBV6-1; j_call: TRBJ2-1; cdr3_aa: CARGWWGYNEQFF
v_call: TRBV6-1; j_call: TRBJ1-4; cdr3_aa: CASREGSLNEKLFF
v_call: TRBV4-1; j_call: TRBJ2-7; cdr3_aa: CASSQDPAGHSYEQYF
v_call: TRBV6-1; j_call: TRBJ2-4; cdr3_aa: CASSGVGSKNIQYF
v_call: TRBV6-1; j_call: TRBJ1-6; cdr3_aa: CASSPQGLNNSPLHF
v_call: TRBV28; j_call: TRBJ2-3; cdr3_aa: CASSRPPGASTDTQYF
v_call: TRBV7-3; j_call: TRBJ2-5; cdr3_aa: CASSLGAGGLQETQYF
v_call: TRBV20-1; j_call: TRBJ2-6; cdr3_aa: CSAADRGGANVLSF
v_call: TRBV20-1; j_call: TRBJ1-3; cdr3_aa: CSAREFRGQGNTIYF
v_call: TRBV7-2; j_call: TRBJ1-1; cdr3_aa: CASSMQGRGTEAFF
v_call: TRBV30; j_call: TRBJ2-4; cdr3_aa: CAWEATAKNIQYF
v_call: TRBV14; j_call: TRBJ1-2; cdr3_aa: CASSPNRGPGYTF
v_call: TRBV10-3; j_call: TRBJ1-6; cdr3_aa: CAISESETAYNSPLHF
v_call: TRBV4-1; j_call: TRBJ1-1; cdr3_aa: CASSFTGQTATEAFF
v_call: TRBV27; j_call: TRBJ2-7; cdr3_aa: CASSLLRTPYEQYF
v_call: TRBV6-2/TRBV6-3; j_call: TRBJ2-7; cdr3_aa: CASTTKATSRVSEQYF
v_call: TRBV27; j_call: TRBJ2-3; cdr3_aa: CASSLLRPTSTDTQYF
v_call: TRBV4-3; j_call: TRBJ1-3; cdr3_aa: CANSQVRGTGNTIYF
v_call: TRBV4-2; j_call: TRBJ2-1; cdr3_aa: CASSQELGLKGARNEQFF
v_call: TRBV6-1; j_call: TRBJ2-7; cdr3_aa: CASRERQGSYEQYF
v_call: TRBV7-3; j_call: TRBJ2-2; cdr3_aa: CASSPNTGELFF
v_call: TRBV4-3; j_call: TRBJ1-5; cdr3_aa: CASSRRYIGNQPQHF
v_call: TRBV7-9; j_call: TRBJ1-2; cdr3_aa: CASSLEGDGYTF
v_call: TRBV14; j_call: TRBJ2-3; cdr3_aa: CASSQFAAGRTDTQYF
v_call: TRBV28; j_call: TRBJ2-7; cdr3_aa: CASSSWDRSYEQYF
v_call: TRBV27; j_call: TRBJ2-1; cdr3_aa: CASSAQRRYYNEQFF
v_call: TRBV7-3; j_call: TRBJ2-1; cdr3_aa: CASSPLMGVSYNEQFF
v_call: TRBV28; j_call: TRBJ2-7; cdr3_aa: CASAPYSYEQYF
v_call: TRBV28; j_call: TRBJ2-7; cdr3_aa: CASSSPHLYEQYF
v_call: TRBV6-5; j_call: TRBJ2-5; cdr3_aa: CASSYAINLAGGETQYF
v_call: TRBV28; j_call: TRBJ1-5; cdr3_aa: CASSFGFWDSQPQHF
v_call: TRBV6-2/TRBV6-3; j_call: TRBJ1-2; cdr3_aa: CASSYSTSWTGEEGYTF
v_call: TRBV28; j_call: TRBJ1-2; cdr3_aa: CASSFRRGGAGYTF
v_call: TRBV20-1; j_call: TRBJ2-1; cdr3_aa: CSAHTSGSSHNEQFF
v_call: TRBV27; j_call: TRBJ1-6; cdr3_aa: CASSPALNSPLHF
v_call: TRBV4-1; j_call: TRBJ2-1; cdr3_aa: CASSQDLNLGEQFF
v_call: TRBV3-1; j_call: TRBJ2-3; cdr3_aa: CASSQELGHLITDTQYF
v_call: TRBV29-1; j_call: TRBJ2-7; cdr3_aa: CSVTDRYEQYF
v_call: TRBV4-3; j_call: TRBJ1-1; cdr3_aa: CASSQDLMNTEAFF
v_call: TRBV7-2; j_call: TRBJ2-5; cdr3_aa: CASSPRPIGRVETQYF
v_call: TRBV6-1; j_call: TRBJ2-7; cdr3_aa: CASSHPPHEQYF
v_call: TRBV20-1; j_call: TRBJ2-3; cdr3_aa: CSASTAFTSTDTQYF
v_call: TRBV28; j_call: TRBJ1-4; cdr3_aa: CASSLMGAANEKLFF
v_call: TRBV7-2; j_call: TRBJ2-3; cdr3_aa: CASSLVRGHTDTQYF
v_call: TRBV4-3; j_call: TRBJ2-2; cdr3_aa: CASSLMASPTELFF
v_call: TRBV24-1; j_call: TRBJ2-2; cdr3_aa: CATSKGQGNTGELFF